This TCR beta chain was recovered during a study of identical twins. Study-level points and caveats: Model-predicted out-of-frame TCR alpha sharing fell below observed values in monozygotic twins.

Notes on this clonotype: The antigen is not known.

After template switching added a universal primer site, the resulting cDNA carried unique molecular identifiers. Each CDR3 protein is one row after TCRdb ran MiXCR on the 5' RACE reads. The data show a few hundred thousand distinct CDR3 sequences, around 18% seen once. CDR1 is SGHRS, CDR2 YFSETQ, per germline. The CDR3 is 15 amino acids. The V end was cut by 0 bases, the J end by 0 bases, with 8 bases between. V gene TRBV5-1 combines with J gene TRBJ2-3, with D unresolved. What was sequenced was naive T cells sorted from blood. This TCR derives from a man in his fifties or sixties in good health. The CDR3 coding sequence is TGCGCCAGCAGCTTGGGGCGGTCTAGCACAGATACGCAGTATTTT. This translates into CASSLGRSSTDTQYF. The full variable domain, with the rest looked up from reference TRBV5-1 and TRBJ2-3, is KAGVTQTPRYLIKTRGQQVTLSCSPISGHRSVSWYQQTPGQGLQFLFEYFSETQRNKGNFPGRFSGRQFSNSRSEMNVSTLELGDSALYLCASSLGRSSTDTQYFGPGTRLTVL.